Each of the 3 T cell receptor beta chains below was sequenced from the same sample in a study of blood T cell repertoires in COVID-19. This table comes from immunoSEQ multiplex PCR, and its TCRdb copy is limited to in-frame clones, with some not included. The repertoire includes 70,000 or so clones, 75% to 80% of them detected once, and approximately 45% sits in the top ten. Sequencing used peripheral blood. These receptors were taken from a human donor in a cohort sampled during active COVID-19.

The chain couples TRBV11-1 to TRBJ1-1; perhaps TRBD1 as D (6 bases). The CDR3 contains 13 residues. V was pared by 2 bases and J by 5 bases, with 9 bases between. Germline CDR1 reads SGHAT; CDR2 reads FQDESV (reference sequence). CDR3 amino acids: CASSLTGRTEAFF. For the CDR3, the DNA is TGTGCCAGCAGCTTAACAGGGCGGACTGAAGCTTTCTTT. The whole variable domain, remainder taken from reference TRBV11-1 and TRBJ1-1, is EAEVAQSPRYKITEKSQAVAFWCDPISGHATLYWYRQILGQGPELLVQFQDESVVDDSQLPKDRFSAERLKGVDSTLKIQPAELGDSAMYLCASSLTGRTEAFFGQGTRLTVV.

The chain combines TRBV9 with TRBJ2-7; 8 nucleotides line up with TRBD2. Germline-derived CDR1 and CDR2 are SGDLS and YYNGEE. The CDR3 contains 15 residues. V trimming: 2 bases; J trimming: 0 bases; junction bases outside the gene matches: 4. CDR3 coding DNA: TGTGCCAGCAGCGTGTCCGGGACTAGCTCCTACGAGCAGTACTTC. Its protein is CASSVSGTSSYEQYF.

The CDR3 nucleotides read TGTGCCAGCAGTTACGCCTACCCCATCGGAGAGACCCAGTACTTC. As protein: CASSYAYPIGETQYF. The chain uses TRBV6-5 and TRBJ2-5; unclear D gene. V was clipped by 2 bases and J by 4 bases, with 14 bases between them. CDR3 size: 15 residues. Germline V gives CDR1 MNHEY, CDR2 SVGAGI.